These T cell receptor beta chains were read from a single sample in a study of blood T cell repertoires in COVID-19. TCRdb's table, derived via immunoSEQ multiplex PCR, lists solely in-frame clones and lacks some. The sample includes approximately 90,000 clones, about 88% of them seen just once. Sequenced: peripheral blood. The receptor set was obtained from a woman older than 75 with acute or convalescent COVID-19. The CDR3 runs from the conserved cysteine through the conserved F or W. A row's size may be missing; if present it is once, few, many or a size class.

CDR3 length,clone size,V gene,J gene,CDR3 protein
13,-,TRBV7-2,TRBJ2-2,CASSLSRSGELFF
16,-,TRBV18,TRBJ2-2,CASSPPRQGYGGELFF
16,-,TRBV29-1,TRBJ1-3,CSSRGTRDRVGNTIYF
17,few,TRBV5-6,TRBJ2-7,CASSFSRLAGATYEQYF
16,-,TRBV5-1,TRBJ1-2,CASSSGGGPDNYGYTF
13,-,TRBV12-3/TRBV12-4,TRBJ2-5,CASSFQQGETQYF
15,-,TRBV7-8,TRBJ2-2,CASSGLAGNTGELFF
14,-,TRBV7-2,TRBJ2-1,CASSPYYGGNEQFF
16,-,TRBV15,TRBJ2-7,CATSRDFGGGLYEQYF
15,once,TRBV25-1,TRBJ2-1,CASSRQRGGHNEQFF
17,few,TRBV28,TRBJ1-5,CASSSPPRVRSGQPQHF
16,few,TRBV3-1/TRBV3-2,TRBJ1-3,CASSQNPGGSGNTIYF
13,-,TRBV12-3/TRBV12-4,TRBJ1-4,CASSLRGPAQLFF
14,-,TRBV12-5,TRBJ2-7,CASGPRDRGSEQYF
16,-,TRBV7-6,TRBJ1-6,CASSSGARGLGSPLHF
12,-,TRBV12-3/TRBV12-4,TRBJ2-7,CASSSLPYEQYF
14,-,TRBV19,TRBJ1-4,CASGGGAANEKLFF
14,-,TRBV19,TRBJ1-1,CASRVGGRNTEAFF
13,-,TRBV19,TRBJ2-7,CASSPSDTYEQYF
11,-,TRBV6-5,TRBJ1-1,CASSYNSEAFF
14,-,TRBV11-2,TRBJ2-7,CASSLYRDSHEQYF
15,-,TRBV19,TRBJ1-4,CASKGRGQANEKLFF
14,-,TRBV7-7,TRBJ2-1,CASSLGTGYNEQFF
15,few,TRBV5-4,TRBJ1-4,CASSAPGQGDEKLFF
14,-,TRBV20-1,TRBJ1-3,CSASQGNFGNTIYF
15,-,TRBV5-1,TRBJ2-7,CASSPRVGASSEQYF
13,-,TRBV5-6,TRBJ1-2,CASSQQGNSGYTF
17,-,TRBV27,TRBJ2-6,CASSFIRGEPGANVLTF
13,-,TRBV10-3,TRBJ1-5,CATKVDRSQPQHF
13,-,TRBV2,TRBJ1-1,CASSSQGNTEAFF
14,-,TRBV24-1,TRBJ2-7,CATSLGQGANEQYF
12,few,TRBV11-3,TRBJ2-3,CASSLQGDTQYF
14,-,TRBV7-2,TRBJ1-2,CASSLSGDNYGYTF
15,-,TRBV6-5,TRBJ2-7,CASSYRWTSSYEQYF